These 2 T cell receptor beta chains came from one sample sequenced in a study of blood T cell repertoires in COVID-19. The method was immunoSEQ multiplex PCR; TCRdb's version includes in-frame clones alone and lacks a portion of them. Of 350,000 to 500,000 clones listed, roughly 88% are singletons. The sequencing input was PBMCs or T cells enriched from blood (not recorded which). The receptors derive from a woman younger than 30 who had been exposed to COVID-19.

This clone came up a few times. The chain is built from TRBV4-2 and TRBJ2-7, with D possibly being TRBD1 (5 bases). This CDR3 has 14 residues. Germline V gene sequence: CDR1 LGHNA, CDR2 YNFKEQ. V lost 6 bases, J lost 1 base, and 13 bases lay in between. Here the CDR3 reads CASSTSGISYEQYF. The CDR3 DNA sequence: TGTGCCAGCAGTACATCAGGGATATCCTACGAGCAGTACTTC.

This clone showed up just once. The chain carries TRBV30 and TRBJ2-2, with D perhaps matching TRBD1 or TRBD2 (5 bases each). CDR1 and CDR2 (germline): GTSNPN, SVGIG (reference sequence). Trimming cost V 5 bases and J 1 base, with 14 bases left between them. CDR3 length equals 15 residues. CDR3 nucleotides: TGTGCCTGGGGGGGTCTCTCAGGGAACACCGGGGAGCTGTTTTTT. As protein: CAWGGLSGNTGELFF.